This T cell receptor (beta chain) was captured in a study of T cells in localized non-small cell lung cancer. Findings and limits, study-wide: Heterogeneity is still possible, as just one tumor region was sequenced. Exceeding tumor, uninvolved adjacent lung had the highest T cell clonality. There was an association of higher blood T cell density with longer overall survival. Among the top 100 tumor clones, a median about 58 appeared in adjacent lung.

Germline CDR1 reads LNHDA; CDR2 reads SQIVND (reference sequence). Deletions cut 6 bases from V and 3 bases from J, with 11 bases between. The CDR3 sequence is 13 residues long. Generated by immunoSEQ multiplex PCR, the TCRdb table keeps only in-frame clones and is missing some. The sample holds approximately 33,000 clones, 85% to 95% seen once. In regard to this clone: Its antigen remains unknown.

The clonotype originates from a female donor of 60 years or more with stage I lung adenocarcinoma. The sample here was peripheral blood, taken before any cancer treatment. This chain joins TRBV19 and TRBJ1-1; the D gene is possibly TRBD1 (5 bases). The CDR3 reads CASSHRSDTEAFF. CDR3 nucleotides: TGTGCCAGTAGCCACAGGTCGGACACTGAAGCTTTCTTT.